One and the same sample provided the 13 T cell receptor beta chains below, sequenced in a study of vaccination and CD4 T cells after COVID-19. An Oncomine TCR Beta short-read assay was used to sequence the DNA from cultured CD4+ T cells. TCRdb used MiXCR to reprocess the PCR reads, holding one entry per CDR3 protein. This repertoire shows several thousand distinct CDR3 sequences, under 35% found once; its top ten account for under 35%. Treatment in this sample: roughly 10-day PBMC culture with coronavirus spike peptide pools or control peptides (ViraFEST assay). These receptors have no identified antigens. The sequenced sample consisted of cultured CD4+ T cells from blood. These receptors were obtained from a human donor with COVID-19.

The chain employs TRBV2 and TRBJ2-6, with D perhaps TRBD2 (5 bases). The CDR3 has 14 residues. Germline loops: CDR1 SNHLY, CDR2 FYNNEI. This CDR3 is CVTAGSSGANVLTF. The CDR3 DNA is TGTGTCACAGCTGGGAGCTCTGGGGCCAACGTCCTGACTTTC. Full variable domain (outside the CDR3, taken from reference TRBV2 and TRBJ2-6): EPEVTQTPSHQVTQMGQEVILRCVPISNHLYFYWYRQILGQKVEFLVSFYNNEISEKSEIFDDQFSVERPDGSNFTLKIRSTKLEDSAMYFCVTAGSSGANVLTFGAGSRLTVL.

This chain joins TRBV29-1 and TRBJ1-2; unclear D gene. The V gene lost 3 bases and the J gene lost 4 bases, with 9 bases spanning the gap. Germline-derived CDR1 and CDR2 are SQVTM and ANQGSEA. The CDR3 is 12 residues long. The CDR3 loop is CSVELEPYGYTF. The DNA of the CDR3 is TGCAGCGTTGAGTTGGAGCCCTATGGCTACACCTTC.

The chain carries TRBV14 and TRBJ2-5; weak D call: TRBD1 (7 bases). This CDR3 has 16 amino acids. V was clipped by 2 bases and J by 5 bases, with 18 bases between them. Germline CDR1 SGHDN, CDR2 FVKESK. CDR3 DNA: TGTGCCAGCAGCCAAAAGACTAGACAGGGATGGGAGACCCAGTACTTC. It specifies CASSQKTRQGWETQYF.

On this clonotype: The junction departs from germline at one end; a sequencing error may be responsible. The chain is built from TRBV5-4 and TRBJ2-3; no definite D call. The CDR3 length is 12 residues. Germline V gives CDR1 SGHNT, CDR2 YYREEE (reference sequence). CDR3 DNA: TGTGCCAGCAGCCCCAGCACGGATACGCAGTATTTT. It codes for CASSPSTDTQYF.

The J gene is TRBJ1-1, the V gene TRBV5-6; the D is unclear. CDR1 SGHDT and CDR2 YYEEEE come from the germline V gene. V was shortened by 4 bases and J by 4 bases, with 8 bases between the two germline ends. This CDR3 is 12 amino acids long. The CDR3 is CASSRTSTEAFF. The CDR3, as DNA: TGTGCCAGCAGCCGAACTAGCACTGAAGCTTTCTTT. Filled out from reference TRBV5-6 and TRBJ1-1, the complete variable domain reads DAGVTQSPTHLIKTRGQQVTLRCSPKSGHDTVSWYQQALGQGPQFIFQYYEEEERQRGNFPDRFSGHQFPNYSSELNVNALLLGDSALYLCASSRTSTEAFFGQGTRLTVV.

This chain links TRBV6-2 or TRBV6-3 with TRBJ2-3; D remains unclear. This CDR3 is 11 amino acids long. The V end was cut by 5 bases, the J end by 6 bases, with 6 bases between. Germline V gene lookup returns CDR1 MNHEY and CDR2 SVGEGT. The CDR3 reads CASSTRDTQYF. CDR3 coding DNA: TGTGCCAGCAGTACTCGTGATACGCAGTATTTT.

This clonotype ranks as medium-sized. The V gene is TRBV4-3, the J gene TRBJ2-7; 8 bases are a match to TRBD2. Germline lookup yields CDR1 LGHNA and CDR2 YSLEER. The CDR3 spans 15 residues. With 2 bases clipped from V and 4 bases from J, the junction kept 7 bases outside the gene matches. The CDR3 here is CASSQSGLAGYEQYF. The DNA of the CDR3 is TGCGCCAGCAGCCAATCCGGACTAGCTGGTTACGAGCAGTACTTC.

The V call is TRBV11-2, the J call TRBJ1-3, with D perhaps TRBD1 (6 bases). The V and J ends lost 7 bases and 7 bases respectively, with 17 bases between them. The CDR3 has 14 amino acids. CDR1 is SGHAT, CDR2 FQNNGV, per germline. The CDR3 region is CASKHRVSGNTIYF. CDR3 nucleotide sequence: TGTGCCAGCAAACACAGGGTGTCCGGCAACACCATATATTTT.

This clonotype was counted between two and nine times. This chain links TRBV28 with TRBJ1-2; a possible D gene is TRBD1 (5 bases). The V gene lost 5 bases and the J gene lost 2 bases, with 15 bases spanning the gap. The CDR3 totals 15 residues. From germline, CDR1 is MDHEN and CDR2 SYDVKM. For the CDR3, the DNA is TGTGCCAGCAGTGCCGGGACTCTAATAAACTATGGCTACACCTTC. Amino acid sequence: CASSAGTLINYGYTF.

The chain couples TRBV11-3 to TRBJ2-3, with D tentatively TRBD2 (5 bases). The CDR3 sequence is 14 residues long. Per the germline V gene, CDR1 is SGHNT and CDR2 is YENEEA. The V gene lost 2 bases and the J gene lost 0 bases, with 6 bases spanning the gap. The CDR3 reads CASSLTGSTDTQYF. CDR3 nucleotides: TGTGCCAGCAGCTTAACGGGGAGCACAGATACGCAGTATTTT.

The gene calls are TRBV7-9 and TRBJ2-5, with 12 bases lining up with TRBD2. Germline CDR1 SEHNR, CDR2 FQNEAQ (reference sequence). V shed 5 bases and J 1 base; nucleotides not matched to a gene: 5. The CDR3 covers 16 residues. CDR3 bases: TGTGCCAGCAGCCTTCGGACTAGCGGGGCCCAAGAGACCCAGTACTTC. Protein sequence: CASSLRTSGAQETQYF.

The chain employs TRBV19 and TRBJ1-2; 7 bases are shared with TRBD1. Germline assignment: CDR1 LNHDA and CDR2 SQIVND (reference sequence). This CDR3 is built from 15 residues. The V and J ends lost 2 bases and 7 bases, in that order; junction bases with no gene match: 10. CDR3 bases: TGTGCCAGTAGTATACAACTTCAAGGGGGCTCTGGCTACACCTTC. Protein sequence: CASSIQLQGGSGYTF.

This clonotype was counted a few times. This sequence joins TRBV11-2 and TRBJ1-2; 8 bases match TRBD1. Germline V gene data show CDR1 as SGHAT and CDR2 as FQNNGV. Losses at the gene ends were 3 bases for V and 7 bases for J; bases not matched to a gene: 7. The CDR3 covers 14 residues. In nucleotides, the CDR3 is TGTGCCAGCAGCTTCGACAGGGGCATAGGTGGCTACACCTTC. As protein: CASSFDRGIGGYTF.